Below are 21 T cell receptor beta chains sequenced from a single sample in a study of blood T cell repertoires in COVID-19. Repertoires were generated with immunoSEQ multiplex PCR, while TCRdb's copy carries only in-frame clones and drops some. The table has tens of thousands of clones, over 70% seen once. Sequencing input: peripheral blood. These receptors originate from a man between 60 and 75 years old with acute or convalescent COVID-19.

This chain links TRBV6-5 with TRBJ1-2; TRBD1 is a possible D gene (6 bases). CDR1 MNHEY and CDR2 SVGAGI come from the germline V gene. V was shortened by 7 bases and J by 6 bases, with 15 bases between the two germline ends. The CDR3 is made up of 13 amino acids. The CDR3 reads CASTEQGQNGYTF. The CDR3 DNA is TGTGCCAGCACGGAACAGGGTCAAAATGGCTACACCTTC.

This clone turned up a few times. The chain combines TRBV9 with TRBJ1-1, with 8 nucleotides matching TRBD1. Germline V gives CDR1 SGDLS, CDR2 YYNGEE. This CDR3 is built from 17 residues. The J segment lost 1 base and the V segment lost 0 bases, leaving 8 bases of the junction unmatched. The CDR3 spells CASSVAVAGGRNTEAFF. For the CDR3, the DNA is TGTGCCAGCAGCGTAGCGGTGGCAGGGGGCAGGAACACTGAAGCTTTCTTT.

The chain joins TRBV28 to TRBJ1-5, with a tentative D call TRBD1 (5 bases). With 4 bases removed from V and 4 bases from J, the gap between germline ends came to 14 bases. Germline V gene sequence: CDR1 MDHEN, CDR2 SYDVKM. The CDR3 is made up of 15 amino acids. CDR3 region: CASSSYRKVNQPQHF. The CDR3 bases are TGTGCCAGCAGTTCTTACAGGAAAGTTAATCAGCCCCAGCATTTT.

This rearrangement joins TRBV27 to TRBJ2-1, with D perhaps TRBD2 (6 bases). The germline CDR1 and CDR2 sequences are MNHEY and SMNVEV (reference sequence). The CDR3 extends over 14 amino acids. Trimming removed 8 bases from V and 1 base from J, with 12 bases in between. The CDR3 protein is CASWDSGSYNEQFF. For the CDR3, the DNA is TGTGCCAGCTGGGATAGCGGATCCTACAATGAGCAGTTCTTC.

V is TRBV2 and J is TRBJ1-5; the D gene is possibly TRBD1 (6 bases). Looked up from germline, CDR1 is SNHLY and CDR2 is FYNNEI. The CDR3 consists of 14 residues. Trimming pared 6 bases from V and 6 bases from J, leaving 15 bases between. CDR3 amino acids: CASREFTGIQPQHF. CDR3 DNA: TGTGCCAGCAGGGAATTCACAGGGATTCAGCCCCAGCATTTT.

J is TRBJ1-2 and V is TRBV10-3; D unclear. Germline lookup yields CDR1 ENHRY and CDR2 SYGVKD. The CDR3 spans 13 residues. V was cut by 6 bases and J by 7 bases, with 15 bases left in between. CDR3 DNA: TGTGCCATCAGGCTCGTGGGCGCAGTTGGCTACACCTTC. Protein product: CAIRLVGAVGYTF.

This chain connects TRBV19 to TRBJ2-1; TRBD2 agrees at 8 bases. This CDR3 is 15 amino acids long. Germline assignment: CDR1 LNHDA and CDR2 SQIVND (reference sequence). The V segment lost 3 bases and the J segment 8 bases; nucleotides outside the gene matches: 9. In nucleotides, the CDR3 is TGTGCCAGTAGTATGGTGGCGGGGGGTAGGCATGAGCAGTTCTTC. Protein: CASSMVAGGRHEQFF.

This chain uses TRBV27 with TRBJ1-1; a possible D gene is TRBD1 (6 bases). The CDR3 length is 13 residues. The germline V gene encodes CDR1 MNHEY and CDR2 SMNVEV (reference sequence). V was trimmed by 5 bases and J by 6 bases, leaving 13 bases between them. The CDR3 is CASSPLRQAEAFF. In DNA, the CDR3 is TGTGCCAGCAGTCCCCTTCGACAGGCTGAAGCTTTCTTT.

The V call is TRBV18, the J call TRBJ1-1; 9 bases are shared with TRBD1. The CDR3 runs 16 residues. CDR1 and CDR2 from the germline V gene are KGHSH and LQKENI. The J segment lost 2 bases and the V segment lost 1 base, leaving 5 bases of the junction unmatched. In nucleotides, the CDR3 is TGTGCCAGCTCACCACTACAGGGGGCACCTAACACTGAAGCTTTCTTT. Translation gives CASSPLQGAPNTEAFF.

The chain couples TRBV3-1 (or the pseudogene TRBV3-2) to TRBJ1-4; D call uncertain. The ends were cut back, 1 base at V and 10 bases at J, with 10 bases in the middle. The CDR3 has 13 amino acids. Germline-derived CDR1 and CDR2 are LGHDT and YNNKEL (reference sequence). Here the CDR3 reads CASSQVSPAKLFF. DNA for the CDR3: TGTGCCAGCAGCCAAGTTAGCCCGGCAAAACTGTTTTTT.

V is TRBV18 and J is TRBJ1-1; D remains unclear. Germline V gene data show CDR1 as KGHSH and CDR2 as LQKENI. CDR3 length: 15 amino acids. Trimming removed 4 bases from V and 0 bases from J, with 12 bases in between. CDR3 in amino acids: CASSQADLMNTEAFF. DNA of the CDR3: TGTGCCAGCTCACAGGCGGATCTCATGAACACTGAAGCTTTCTTT.

The V and J genes are TRBV4-2 and TRBJ1-5; D gene uncertain. The CDR3 runs 15 residues. With 0 bases removed from V and 4 bases from J, the gap between germline ends came to 10 bases. Germline V gene sequence: CDR1 LGHNA, CDR2 YNFKEQ. In DNA, the CDR3 is TGTGCCAGCAGCCAAGATTTGGCAGGAAATCAGCCCCAGCATTTT. Amino acids: CASSQDLAGNQPQHF.

The chain recombines TRBV7-2 with TRBJ2-3, with D hard to call. Deletions cut 5 bases from V and 6 bases from J, with 12 bases between. The CDR3 has 13 amino acids. Germline values: CDR1 SGHTA, CDR2 FQGNSA. In DNA, the CDR3 is TGTGCCAGCAGCCAAGCACGGAGCGATACGCAGTATTTT. Amino acid sequence: CASSQARSDTQYF.

The gene calls are TRBV14 and TRBJ1-1; D is perhaps TRBD1 (6 bases). The CDR3 extends over 17 amino acids. The V end lost 0 bases, the J end lost 4 bases, and 18 bases lay between the germline ends. CDR1 and CDR2 from the germline V gene are SGHDN and FVKESK. The CDR3 DNA is TGTGCCAGCAGCCAAGAAGAAGGGTTTGGACAGATCACTGAAGCTTTCTTT. Its translation: CASSQEEGFGQITEAFF.

The chain links TRBV11-2 to TRBJ1-1; the D gene is possibly TRBD1 (6 bases). The germline V gene has CDR1 SGHAT and CDR2 FQNNGV. The CDR3 totals 19 residues. V lost 0 bases and J 2 bases, leaving 22 bases between the germline ends. The CDR3 nucleotides read TGTGCCAGCAGCTTAGATCTGGGCGGGGGCTGGTCGTTAAACACTGAAGCTTTCTTT. Translated: CASSLDLGGGWSLNTEAFF. The whole variable domain, filled in from reference TRBV11-2 and TRBJ1-1, reads EAGVAQSPRYKIIEKRQSVAFWCNPISGHATLYWYQQILGQGPKLLIQFQNNGVVDDSQLPKDRFSAERLKGVDSTLKIQPAKLEDSAVYLCASSLDLGGGWSLNTEAFFGQGTRLTVV.

The chain combines TRBV3-1 (or the pseudogene TRBV3-2) with TRBJ1-1; TRBD1 agrees at 8 bases. CDR1 and CDR2 (germline): LGHDT, YNNKEL (reference sequence). The J segment lost 0 bases and the V segment lost 7 bases, leaving 4 bases of the junction unmatched. The CDR3 runs 14 residues. The CDR3 spells CASTPGQVNTEAFF. As DNA, the CDR3 is TGTGCCAGCACCCCGGGACAGGTGAACACTGAAGCTTTCTTT.

This chain joins TRBV5-5 and TRBJ2-1; a possible D gene is TRBD1 (6 bases). Germline CDR1 SGHKS, CDR2 YYEKEE (reference sequence). V dropped 4 bases and J dropped 5 bases, with 10 bases sitting between them. The CDR3 totals 13 residues. Here the CDR3 reads CASSTTGNNEQFF. DNA of the CDR3: TGTGCCAGCAGCACTACAGGGAACAATGAGCAGTTCTTC.

This chain's CDR3 is CASSPSGQGSNQPQHF. CDR3 DNA: TGTGCCAGCTCACCCTCGGGACAGGGAAGCAATCAGCCCCAGCATTTT. The chain couples TRBV18 to TRBJ1-5; 9 bases match TRBD1. CDR3 length equals 16 residues. After removal of 3 bases from V and 1 base from J, the junction contained 4 bases not matched to a gene. Germline V CDR1 and CDR2: KGHSH, LQKENI. The full variable domain, in which reference TRBV18 and TRBJ1-5 provide the parts outside the CDR3, is NAGVMQNPRHLVRRRGQEARLRCSPMKGHSHVYWYRQLPEEGLKFMVYLQKENIIDESGMPKERFSAEFPKEGPSILRIQQVVRGDSAAYFCASSPSGQGSNQPQHFGDGTRLSIL.

The chain carries TRBV7-2 and TRBJ2-7, with D tentatively TRBD1 (6 bases). In germline, CDR1 is SGHTA, CDR2 FQGNSA. V was shortened by 5 bases and J by 4 bases, with 12 bases between the two germline ends. The CDR3 has 13 residues. CDR3 loop: CASSPQQGYEQYF. CDR3 coding DNA: TGTGCCAGCAGCCCTCAACAGGGTTACGAGCAGTACTTC. The full variable domain, completed using reference TRBV7-2 and TRBJ2-7, is GAGVSQSPSNKVTEKGKDVELRCDPISGHTALYWYRQSLGQGLEFLIYFQGNSAPDKSGLPSDRFSAERTGGSVSTLTIQRTQQEDSAVYLCASSPQQGYEQYFGPGTRLTVT.

The rearrangement links TRBV6-5 to TRBJ1-2; the D gene is possibly TRBD1 (5 bases). The V gene lost 2 bases and the J gene lost 4 bases, with 11 bases spanning the gap. This CDR3 contains 14 residues. Per germline, CDR1 MNHEY and CDR2 SVGAGI. CDR3 protein: CASSYGGIGYGYTF. CDR3 nucleotide sequence: TGTGCCAGCAGTTACGGGGGGATTGGCTATGGCTACACCTTC.

The chain carries TRBV2 and TRBJ2-3; D might be TRBD1 (6 bases). In germline, CDR1 is SNHLY, CDR2 FYNNEI. Trimming cost V 5 bases and J 3 bases, with 12 bases left between them. This CDR3 is 14 amino acids long. CDR3 sequence (DNA): TGTGCCAGCAGTCAGGGGTTAAAAACAGATACGCAGTATTTT. It codes for CASSQGLKTDTQYF.